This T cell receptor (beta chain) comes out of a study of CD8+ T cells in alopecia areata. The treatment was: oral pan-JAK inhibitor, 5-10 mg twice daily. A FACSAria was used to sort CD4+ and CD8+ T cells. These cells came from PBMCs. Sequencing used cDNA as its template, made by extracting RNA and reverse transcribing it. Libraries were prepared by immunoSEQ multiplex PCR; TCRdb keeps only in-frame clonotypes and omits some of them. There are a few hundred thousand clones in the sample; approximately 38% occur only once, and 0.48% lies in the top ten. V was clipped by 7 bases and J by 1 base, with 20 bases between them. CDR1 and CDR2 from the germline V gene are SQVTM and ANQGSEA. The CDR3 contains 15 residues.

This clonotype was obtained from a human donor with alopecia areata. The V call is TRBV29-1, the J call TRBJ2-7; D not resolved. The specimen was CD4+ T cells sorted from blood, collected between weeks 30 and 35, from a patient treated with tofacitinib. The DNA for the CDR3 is TGCAGCGCACATCACGGTATGGGTCGATCCTACGAGCAGTACTTC. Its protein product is CSAHHGMGRSYEQYF.